The 3 T cell receptor beta chains given below trace back to one sample, sequenced in a study of cytomegalovirus exposure and HLA in healthy donors. PCR involved 60 Vbeta and 13 Jbeta primers. Libraries were prepared by immunoSEQ multiplex PCR; TCRdb keeps only in-frame clonotypes and omits some of them. The sample has some 180,000 clones; 70% to 80% are singletons. The sample consisted of PBMCs. Receptor source: a man aged 18 to 29 in good health and CMV-seronegative.

This clone was seen more than once but under ten times. The chain is built from TRBV6-6 and TRBJ1-1; TRBD1 matches 8 bases. Per the germline V gene, CDR1 is MNHNY and CDR2 is SVGAGI (reference sequence). The CDR3 totals 13 residues. With V trimmed by 6 bases and J by 5 bases, 5 bases remained unmatched. CDR3 sequence (DNA): TGTGCCAGCAGAAGGACAGGGTCGACTGAAGCTTTCTTT. It specifies CASRRTGSTEAFF.

The chain recombines TRBV15 with TRBJ1-4; D may be TRBD1 (5 bases). Germline V CDR1 and CDR2: LNHNV, YYDKDF (reference sequence). Trimming took off 7 bases at V and 7 bases at J, with 13 bases between the two ends. This CDR3 comprises 13 residues. CDR3: CATTRGSGEKLFF. The CDR3 DNA reads TGTGCCACCACTAGGGGTTCCGGTGAAAAACTGTTTTTT.

The genes are TRBV7-6 and TRBJ2-3; 11 bases match TRBD1. The germline V gene has CDR1 SGHVS and CDR2 FNYEAQ. The J segment lost 3 bases and the V segment lost 5 bases, leaving 4 bases of the junction unmatched. The CDR3 consists of 15 residues. CDR3 coding DNA: TGTGCCAGCAGCCATGGACAGGGGGCAACAGATACGCAGTATTTT. Protein sequence: CASSHGQGATDTQYF.